This T cell receptor beta chain was retrieved from a study of identical twins. The CDR3 is made up of 20 amino acids. CDR1 is MNHEY, CDR2 SVGEGT, per germline. This clonotype was found a few times. Each CDR3 protein is one row after TCRdb ran MiXCR on the 5' RACE reads. The table lists some 1,600,000 distinct CDR3 sequences, roughly a third of them singletons. The sequenced sample consisted of cord blood. The chain uses TRBV6-2 or TRBV6-3 and TRBJ2-1; D possibly corresponds to TRBD1 (8 bases). The tail of the sequence fits TRBJ2-7 better, so the J call may be wrong. The receptor's source is a newborn girl in good health. This CDR3 is CASSYPDPGQGGSSYNEQYF. The CDR3 DNA follows: TGTGCCAGCAGTTACCCCGACCCAGGACAGGGAGGGAGTTCCTACAATGAGCAGTACTTC.